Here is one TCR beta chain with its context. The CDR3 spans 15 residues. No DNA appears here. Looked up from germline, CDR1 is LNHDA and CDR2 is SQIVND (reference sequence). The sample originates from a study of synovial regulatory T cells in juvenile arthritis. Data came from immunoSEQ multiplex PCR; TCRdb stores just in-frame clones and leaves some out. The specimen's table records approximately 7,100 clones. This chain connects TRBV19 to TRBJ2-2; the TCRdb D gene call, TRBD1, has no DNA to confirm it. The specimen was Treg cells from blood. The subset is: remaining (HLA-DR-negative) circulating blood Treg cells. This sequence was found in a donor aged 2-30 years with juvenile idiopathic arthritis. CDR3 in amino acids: CASSLLQGATGELFF. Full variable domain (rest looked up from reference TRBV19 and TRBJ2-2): DGGITQSPKYLFRKEGQNVTLSCEQNLNHDAMYWYRQDPGQGLRLIYYSQIVNDFQKGDIAEGYSVSREKKESFPLTVTSAQKNPTAFYLCASSLLQGATGELFFGEGSRLTVL.